Below, 31 T cell receptor beta chains from the same sample are listed, as sequenced in a study of identical twins. Each CDR3 protein gets one entry after TCRdb re-called the 5' RACE reads with MiXCR. The profile shows fewer than 500,000 distinct CDR3 sequences, approximately 14% of them singletons. This sample was shared with a second study, whose subject was yellow fever vaccine responses in identical twins.

Sequencing was done on a sample of CD4+ T cells sorted from blood. The receptors derive from a woman between 18 and 30 years old in good health.

The chain links TRBV11-1 to TRBJ2-1, with 8 bases aligning to TRBD2. The CDR3 covers 18 residues. The germline V gene has CDR1 SGHAT and CDR2 FQDESV (reference sequence). The ends lost 4 bases at V and 5 bases at J; junction bases unmatched: 16. This CDR3 reads CASSSYKGGTSGHNEQFF. CDR3 in DNA: TGTGCCAGCAGCTCTTACAAGGGGGGCACTAGCGGCCACAATGAGCAGTTCTTC.

In its sample, this clonotype was seen many times. CDR3 protein: CASSPTSGGPSTDTQYF. The CDR3 region has the DNA TGTGCCAGCAGCCCGACTAGCGGGGGGCCTAGCACAGATACGCAGTATTTT. The genes are TRBV9 and TRBJ2-3; 13 bases fit TRBD2. Germline V gives CDR1 SGDLS, CDR2 YYNGEE. The V gene end was trimmed by 4 bases and the J gene end by 0 bases; junction bases not matched to a gene: 5. The CDR3 extends over 17 amino acids.

This clonotype appeared a single time. The rearrangement uses TRBV2 and TRBJ2-2; D remains unclear. The CDR3 is 12 amino acids. The germline V gene has CDR1 SNHLY and CDR2 FYNNEI. Trimming took off 6 bases at V and 7 bases at J, with 9 bases between the two ends. CDR3: CASSAVIGELFF. The CDR3 nucleotides are TGTGCCAGCAGCGCGGTTATCGGGGAGCTGTTTTTT.

The gene calls are TRBV20-1 and TRBJ2-7; 10 bases fit TRBD1. The CDR3 sequence is 14 residues long. From germline, CDR1 is DFQATT and CDR2 SNEGSKA (reference sequence). The junction had 6 bases not matched to a gene; V was cut back by 3 bases and J by 4 bases. CDR3 in amino acids: CSARTDRGGYEQYF. Here the CDR3 DNA reads TGCAGTGCTAGGACGGACAGGGGGGGGTACGAGCAGTACTTC.

This clonotype was seen only a few times. The gene calls are TRBV29-1 and TRBJ2-2; 8 bases match TRBD2. Germline V CDR1 and CDR2: SQVTM, ANQGSEA. Unmatched junction bases numbered 7, after V lost 4 bases and J lost 6 bases. The CDR3 runs to 14 residues. The chain's CDR3 is CSVAGTRSSGELFF. CDR3 coding DNA: TGCAGCGTTGCCGGGACTAGATCGTCCGGGGAGCTGTTTTTT.

CDR3: CASSLQRSLAGGRVDTQYF. In DNA, the CDR3 is TGTGCCAGCAGCTTACAGCGGAGCCTAGCGGGAGGGAGGGTAGATACGCAGTATTTT. V usage is TRBV11-2 and J usage is TRBJ2-3; 12 bases align to TRBD2. The CDR3 is 19 amino acids. Trimming removed 2 bases from V and 5 bases from J; junction bases left unmatched: 14. Germline V gene sequence: CDR1 SGHAT, CDR2 FQNNGV.

This clonotype has just a few counts. This chain joins TRBV12-3 or TRBV12-4 and TRBJ2-7; perhaps D is TRBD1 or TRBD2 (5 bases each). V was pared by 6 bases and J by 4 bases, with 16 bases between. CDR3 length equals 14 residues. In nucleotides, the CDR3 is TGTGCCAGCAGAAAAGGGGTAGGGAGTTACGAGCAGTACTTC. It specifies CASRKGVGSYEQYF.

This clonotype was recorded many times. The chain has TRBV7-9 and TRBJ2-7; TRBD2 agrees at 8 bases. This CDR3 contains 17 residues. Germline V gene lookup returns CDR1 SEHNR and CDR2 FQNEAQ (reference sequence). V shed 10 bases, J shed 0 bases, and the junction held 17 bases outside the gene matches. The CDR3 region is CATLGRTAGGTSYEQYF. The CDR3, as DNA: TGTGCCACCCTGGGGCGAACGGCGGGAGGTACCTCCTACGAGCAGTACTTC.

V usage is TRBV7-2 and J usage is TRBJ2-1; D remains ambiguous. The CDR3 spans 16 residues. Germline V gives CDR1 SGHTA, CDR2 FQGNSA. Trimming took 3 bases from V and 6 from J, leaving 18 bases between them. CDR3 protein: CASSFWTSYPPNEQFF. CDR3 bases: TGTGCCAGCAGCTTCTGGACCTCTTACCCCCCCAATGAGCAGTTCTTC.

This clonotype was detected a few times. The V call is TRBV5-1, the J call TRBJ2-7, with 8 bases lining up with TRBD1. From germline, CDR1 is SGHRS and CDR2 YFSETQ. J was trimmed by 5 bases and V by 2 bases; bases with no gene match: 3. The CDR3 spans 13 residues. Here the CDR3 DNA reads TGCGCCAGCAGCTTTACAGGGGGAAACGAGCAGTACTTC. This codes for CASSFTGGNEQYF. The variable domain in full, with the rest retrieved from reference TRBV5-1 and TRBJ2-7, is KAGVTQTPRYLIKTRGQQVTLSCSPISGHRSVSWYQQTPGQGLQFLFEYFSETQRNKGNFPGRFSGRQFSNSRSEMNVSTLELGDSALYLCASSFTGGNEQYFGPGTRLTVT.

This clonotype was seen a few times. J is TRBJ2-2 and V is TRBV5-1; 8 nucleotides match TRBD1. Germline V CDR1 and CDR2: SGHRS, YFSETQ. There are 14 residues in the CDR3. V dropped 6 bases and J dropped 7; count of bases not matched to a gene: 8. The CDR3: CASMRTGTFGELFF. The CDR3, as DNA: TGCGCCAGCATGCGGACAGGGACTTTCGGGGAGCTGTTTTTT.

The chain employs TRBV9 and TRBJ2-1; 15 bases are a match to TRBD2. V gave up 4 bases and J gave up 3 bases; unmatched junction bases: 8. There are 18 residues in the CDR3. Germline CDR1 SGDLS, CDR2 YYNGEE. The CDR3, as DNA: TGTGCCAGCAGCACAGAAGGGACTAGCGGGAGGTACTACAATGAGCAGTTCTTC. It translates to CASSTEGTSGRYYNEQFF.

This clonotype was counted at least ten times. The V call is TRBV3-1, the J call TRBJ2-1; D not certain. The CDR3 has 15 residues. V lost 4 bases to trimming and J lost 7 bases, with 17 bases between them. Germline CDR1 is LGHDT and CDR2 is YNNKEL (reference sequence). CDR3 bases: TGTGCCAGCAGCCTAAGCGACCGTAACTCTAATGAGCAGTTCTTC. Amino acids: CASSLSDRNSNEQFF.

This clonotype occurred a few times. The chain uses TRBV7-2 and TRBJ2-1, with D possibly being TRBD2 (7 bases). Trimming left V 10 bases short and J 2 bases short, with 21 bases between. Germline V lookup: CDR1 SGHTA, CDR2 FQGNSA. The CDR3 runs 16 residues. In DNA form, the CDR3 reads TGTGCCACAAGTCTAGGGGGGGGGCGGACCTACAATGAGCAGTTCTTC. The encoded protein is CATSLGGGRTYNEQFF.

This clonotype appeared a few times. The chain joins TRBV5-6 to TRBJ2-1; 11 bases line up with TRBD2. The CDR3 totals 17 residues. The germline V gene has CDR1 SGHDT and CDR2 YYEEEE. J gave up 5 bases and V 1 base, and 8 bases lay outside the gene matches. CDR3 sequence: CASSLRLAGGKDNEQFF. The CDR3, as DNA: TGTGCCAGCAGCTTGAGGCTAGCGGGAGGCAAGGACAATGAGCAGTTCTTC.

J is TRBJ1-1 and V is TRBV10-3; a weak D match, TRBD1 (6 bases). V lost 7 bases and J lost 3, with 15 bases in between. The CDR3 runs to 14 residues. The germline V gene has CDR1 ENHRY and CDR2 SYGVKD. Here the CDR3 reads CAIKAKQGDTEAFF. The CDR3 region has the DNA TGTGCCATCAAAGCCAAACAGGGTGACACTGAAGCTTTCTTT.

The chain recombines TRBV10-3 with TRBJ1-1, with D maybe TRBD1 (6 bases). The CDR3 length is 14 residues. Germline V gives CDR1 ENHRY, CDR2 SYGVKD. V lost 8 bases, J lost 1 base, and 14 bases lay in between. The CDR3 DNA follows: TGTGCCATCGGAGGCTACAGGGAGAACACTGAAGCTTTCTTT. This codes for CAIGGYRENTEAFF.

This clonotype occurred a few times. The chain couples TRBV19 to TRBJ1-5; 7 positions match TRBD1. The CDR3 runs to 15 residues. CDR1 LNHDA and CDR2 SQIVND come from the germline V gene (reference sequence). J was trimmed by 2 bases and V by 3 bases; bases with no gene match: 4. CDR3 loop: CASSIRQGGNQPQHF. CDR3 in DNA: TGTGCCAGTAGTATTCGACAGGGTGGCAATCAGCCCCAGCATTTT.

CDR3 residues: CASSLGRPRETQYF. As DNA, the CDR3 is TGCGCCAGCAGCTTGGGCCGCCCCCGGGAGACCCAGTACTTC. The chain combines TRBV5-1 with TRBJ2-5; D not resolved. From germline, CDR1 is SGHRS and CDR2 YFSETQ. This CDR3 contains 14 residues. The germline V and J ends were trimmed by 0 bases and 5 bases, with 11 bases remaining between them.

The V and J genes are TRBV5-1 and TRBJ1-4; 7 bases map to TRBD1. This CDR3 region has 14 residues. J gave up 4 bases and V 0 bases, and 0 bases lay outside the gene matches. Germline V gives CDR1 SGHRS, CDR2 YFSETQ. DNA for the CDR3: TGCGCCAGCAGCTTGGGGGACAGTAATGAAAAACTGTTTTTT. Protein product: CASSLGDSNEKLFF.

This clonotype appeared a few times. The V gene is TRBV5-1, the J gene TRBJ2-1; 10 bases fit TRBD2. The J segment lost 6 bases and the V segment lost 0 bases, leaving 3 bases of the junction unmatched. The V gene's germline CDR1 is SGHRS and CDR2 YFSETQ. This CDR3 has 15 amino acids. CDR3 bases: TGCGCCAGCAGCTTGGGACTAGCGGGTTTCAATGAGCAGTTCTTC. It codes for CASSLGLAGFNEQFF.

This clonotype showed up just a few times. The genes are TRBV24-1 and TRBJ2-7, with TRBD1 matching over 10 bases. With V trimmed by 7 bases and J by 5 bases, 4 bases remained unmatched. In germline, CDR1 is KGHDR, CDR2 SFDVKD. The CDR3 has 13 amino acids. The CDR3 spells CATSDRGRNEQYF. The CDR3 DNA reads as TGTGCCACCAGCGACAGGGGGCGGAACGAGCAGTACTTC.

V and J are TRBV3-1 and TRBJ1-1, with D unresolved. This CDR3 is built from 15 residues. Trimming stripped 1 base from V and 5 bases from J, with 14 bases between. The germline gives CDR1 LGHDT, CDR2 YNNKEL (reference sequence). The CDR3 DNA follows: TGTGCCAGCAGCCAAGTGTCAGGTGGACGGACTGAAGCTTTCTTT. It translates to CASSQVSGGRTEAFF.

At least ten counts were recorded for this clonotype. The rearrangement links TRBV27 to TRBJ2-1; the D gene is possibly TRBD1 (5 bases). There are 13 residues in the CDR3. V dropped 6 bases and J dropped 2 bases, with 8 bases sitting between them. Germline V gives CDR1 MNHEY, CDR2 SMNVEV (reference sequence). In DNA form, the CDR3 reads TGTGCCAGCAGCCAGGGCACCTACAATGAGCAGTTCTTC. It encodes CASSQGTYNEQFF.

This clonotype has just a few counts. V and J are TRBV10-2 and TRBJ2-5, with D unclear. Germline-derived CDR1 and CDR2 are WSHSY and SAAADI. The V gene lost 2 bases and the J gene lost 0 bases, with 4 bases spanning the gap. The CDR3 covers 13 residues. CDR3 nucleotide sequence: TGCGCCAGCAGTGAGGCGAACCAAGAGACCCAGTACTTC. Its protein product is CASSEANQETQYF.

The chain carries TRBV12-3 or TRBV12-4 and TRBJ1-5; TRBD1 agrees at 9 bases. With V trimmed by 3 bases and J by 0 bases, 3 bases remained unmatched. The length of the CDR3 is 16 residues. The CDR3 reads CASSFGTGPSNQPQHF. As DNA, the CDR3 is TGTGCCAGCAGTTTCGGGACAGGGCCTAGCAATCAGCCCCAGCATTTT.

A few counts support this clonotype. This chain joins TRBV7-8 and TRBJ2-5; TRBD1 might be the D (6 bases). The germline V and J ends were trimmed by 7 bases and 5 bases, with 20 bases remaining between them. The V gene's germline CDR1 is SGHVS and CDR2 FQNEAQ. The CDR3 is 15 residues long. CDR3 coding DNA: TGTGCCAGCACCCGTTTTGGGGGCGCGGATGAGACCCAGTACTTC. It is translated as CASTRFGGADETQYF. Full variable domain (rest looked up from reference TRBV7-8 and TRBJ2-5): GAGVSQSPRYKVAKRGQDVALRCDPISGHVSLFWYQQALGQGPEFLTYFQNEAQLDKSGLPSDRFFAERPEGSVSTLKIQRTQQEDSAVYLCASTRFGGADETQYFGPGTRLLVL.

This clonotype was seen more than once but under ten times. This chain links TRBV11-2 with TRBJ2-1; D might be TRBD1 (5 bases). Trimming pared 1 base from V and 5 bases from J, leaving 12 bases between. The CDR3 contains 15 residues. Per the germline V gene, CDR1 is SGHAT and CDR2 is FQNNGV. CDR3 sequence: CASSLGAGLHNEQFF. The CDR3 DNA reads TGTGCCAGCAGCTTAGGTGCAGGGTTACACAATGAGCAGTTCTTC.

This clonotype was detected a few times. This chain connects TRBV11-2 to TRBJ2-2; D gene unclear. V lost 2 bases and J 10 bases, leaving 11 bases between the germline ends. From germline, CDR1 is SGHAT and CDR2 FQNNGV. This CDR3 contains 13 residues. The CDR3 here is CASSLYISQELFF. The DNA of the CDR3 is TGTGCCAGCAGCTTATATATTAGTCAGGAGCTGTTTTTT.

This clonotype has a handful of counts. This sequence joins TRBV10-2 and TRBJ1-5; D is unresolved. This CDR3 contains 13 residues. Germline CDR1 is WSHSY and CDR2 is SAAADI. V was cut by 7 bases and J by 0 bases, with 7 bases left in between. CDR3 sequence (DNA): TGCGCCAGCAAGGACGGTAGCAATCAGCCCCAGCATTTT. The encoded protein is CASKDGSNQPQHF.

This clonotype was observed at least ten times. The chain employs TRBV28 and TRBJ2-7; D may correspond to TRBD1 or TRBD2 (5 bases each). Trimming removed 8 bases from V and 1 base from J, with 15 bases in between. Germline V gene lookup returns CDR1 MDHEN and CDR2 SYDVKM. The CDR3 contains 14 residues. The chain's CDR3 is CASYAGTESYEQYF. The CDR3 bases are TGTGCCAGCTATGCCGGGACGGAGTCCTACGAGCAGTACTTC.